This T cell receptor beta chain was sequenced during a study of T-cell reconstitution after alpha-beta-depleted transplantation in children. Molecular barcoding with unique molecular identifiers was used for the TCRbeta library. Each CDR3 protein is one row after TCRdb ran MiXCR on the PCR reads. The table records over 200,000 distinct CDR3 sequences, roughly a tenth of them present only once. Deletions cut 4 bases from V and 10 bases from J, with 13 bases between. The CDR3 runs to 11 residues. The germline CDR1 and CDR2 sequences are GTSNPN and SVGIG (reference sequence). Sequences were derived from PBMCs from the stem cell graft donor, sampled from the stem cell graft. This chain links TRBV30 with TRBJ1-1, with D uncertain. The TCR was taken from a human donor who donated a stem cell graft to a child with acute lymphoblastic leukemia. CDR3 nucleotides: TGTGCCTGGATTAGGGAGTGGTCAGCTTTCTTT. This translates into CAWIREWSAFF.